This record concerns one T cell receptor (beta chain) sequence. This clonotype was observed many times. It has no known antigen specificity. Base qualities are missing; no much larger clone stands one base away. Reading the germline V gene gives CDR1 ENHRY and CDR2 SYGVKD. Relative to germline, V is 8 bases shorter and J is 3 bases shorter, with 11 bases between their ends. From the cysteine up to the phenylalanine, the CDR3 has a length of 13 residues. Only the CDR3 portion is preserved as DNA: 39 bases, with reading frame beginning at the first base. The entry originates in a study of T cells in Graves' hyperthyroidism and ophthalmopathy (dated by TCRdb to between 2018 and 2021). Concerning the study at large: Peripheral blood samples were taken at the time of initial diagnosis, prior to any treatment. A discovery cohort of about a hundred patients, about 44 with Graves' ophthalmopathy and 57 with stable Graves' hyperthyroidism, was used to find distinguishing TCR V-J signatures. Prospective prediction of ophthalmopathy was tested in an independent validation cohort of 18 to 20 hyperthyroidism patients and 17 patients who later progressed to ophthalmopathy. The approximately 100 discovery patients were randomly split 7:3 into training and test sets. The study also compared thyroid tissue and blood T-cell repertoires from about six Graves' hyperthyroidism patients. After sampling, hyperthyroidism patients received methimazole starting at 30 mg daily, and ophthalmopathy patients received high-dose intravenous methylprednisolone. The paper describes TCR Vbeta CDR3 sequencing of 135 peripheral blood samples, made up of 43 ophthalmopathy patients, around 78 hyperthyroidism patients and 17 progressor patients. Points the paper makes about the study in general: A 13 V-J signature model separated ophthalmopathy from stable hyperthyroidism, with around 91% sensitivity and roughly 82% specificity in cross-validation and 80%/75% in testing. Most expanded thyroid clonotypes (frequency above 0.001) were also found in blood, which suggests that blood repertoires may mirror thyroid immune responses. No statistical method was used to set the sample size in advance, and investigators knew the group allocation. In validation, the model predicted progression to ophthalmopathy a median of approximately 6.3 months before onset, with over 55% sensitivity and more than 72% specificity.

In the ophthalmopathy patients, disease was moderately to severely active, with a Clinical Activity Score of 3 or more, a NOSPECS grade of 4 or more, and a duration of less than 3 months. The study excluded patients with uncontrolled infections, other autoimmune diseases, pregnancy or lactation. Diagnoses were based on clinical symptoms, serum thyroxine and TRAb, thyroid ultrasound and orbital computed tomography. Ficoll-Paque density gradient centrifugation was used to isolate PBMCs from around 10 ml of fresh peripheral blood. Total RNA was extracted with Trizol reagent, and quality was checked on an Agilent 2100 Bioanalyzer. The TCR beta CDR3 regions were amplified from the RNA transcripts. The TCR CDR3 was subjected to a first round of RT-PCR using the HTBI primer set and the Qiagen OneStep RT-PCR kit. Libraries were constructed in a second round of multiplex PCR, after which size selection and purification were performed. Paired-end sequencing of the libraries was performed with 100 bp reads on an Illumina HiSeq2000. The authors' analysis ran thus. SOAPnuke was used to process the raw data, with reads discarded if the reads contained adapters or uncalled bases, had a mean Phred below 15, or lacked an exact constant-primer or identifier match. COPE v1.2.5 was used to merge high-quality paired reads, and clonotypes were defined as unique nucleotide sequences. MiTCR v1.1 was used to align the clonotypes against IMGT TRBV, TRBD and TRBJ reference segments. The analysis was restricted to V-J combinations with a frequency above 0.0001, which together covered about 99% of the repertoires. A TCS score was defined as the ratio between F50 (clonal expansion) and ExV (chaos), using BLOSUM62-based TCRdist between CDR3 peptides within each V-J. Welch's t-statistics and random forest reduced some 510 V-J features to roughly 13, which were used in a naive Bayes classifier (R e1071). Using fastp trimming at Q25 and MiXCR clonotype assembly, TCRdb reanalyzed the public sequencing data and kept in-frame beta chains. Rows merge per CDR3 protein into single entries with the most common DNA and genes. Here the V and J calls rest on TCRdb's processing, not on the authors' analysis. This sample is represented by 600,000 or so distinct CDR3 sequences; around 14% of them were singletons. 7.1% of the sample lies in the top ten.

This receptor was obtained from a woman between 18 and 29 years old with Graves' ophthalmopathy. The sample taken for sequencing was blood. The rearrangement combines TRBV10-3 with TRBJ1-5, with TRBD1 tentatively as D gene (5 bases match). At the DNA level, the sequence is TGTGCCATCGGCCAGGGCACCAATCAGCCCCAGCATTTT. This encodes CAIGQGTNQPQHF.